Presented here are 7 T cell receptor beta chains from one specimen sequenced in a study of post-analysis software for immune sequencing data. Which antigens these TCRs recognize remains unknown. cDNA libraries of TCR beta carried unique molecular identifiers. TCRdb re-derived calls from the PCR reads in MiXCR, one entry per CDR3 protein. The sample has hundreds of thousands of distinct CDR3 sequences; roughly three fifths are singletons. Study conclusions and caveats: TRBV segments more frequent in patients than in controls numbered five and included TRBV5-6, TRBV5-1 and TRBV20-1.

Specimen: blood. These TCRs come from a girl aged 2 to 9 with multiple sclerosis.

This sequence joins TRBV11-2 and TRBJ2-7; 8 bases map to TRBD2. CDR3 length: 17 residues. Germline V gene sequence: CDR1 SGHAT, CDR2 FQNNGV. The junction had 11 bases not matched to a gene; V was cut back by 4 bases and J by 0 bases. CDR3 in amino acids: CASSSPRIAGSSYEQYF. The DNA of the CDR3 is TGTGCCAGCAGCTCACCCCGGATAGCGGGGAGCTCCTACGAGCAGTACTTC.

V and J are TRBV11-2 and TRBJ2-1, with 12 bases identical to TRBD2. The junction had 5 bases not matched to a gene; V was cut back by 3 bases and J by 5 bases. The CDR3 has 16 amino acids. Germline CDR1 reads SGHAT; CDR2 reads FQNNGV. The CDR3 region has the DNA TGTGCCAGCAGCTTCCCTAGCGGGGGGGCCAACAATGAGCAGTTCTTC. This encodes CASSFPSGGANNEQFF.

The chain recombines TRBV12-3 or TRBV12-4 with TRBJ2-5; tentative D call: TRBD1 (6 bases). The CDR3 loop spans 14 amino acids. V was trimmed by 8 bases and J by 1 base, leaving 14 bases between them. Here the CDR3 reads CASSPRQAQETQYF. The CDR3 bases are TGTGCCAGCTCACCAAGACAGGCCCAAGAGACCCAGTACTTC.

This clonotype was seen a handful of times. The rearrangement links TRBV12-3 or TRBV12-4 to TRBJ2-3; tentative D call: TRBD2 (7 bases). There are 15 residues in the CDR3. V dropped 3 bases and J dropped 2 bases, with 12 bases sitting between them. The CDR3 DNA reads as TGTGCCAGCAGTTTTGGGGGGGCCCCCACAGATACGCAGTATTTT. It codes for CASSFGGAPTDTQYF.

This clonotype was found a few times. At one end, the junction sequence differs from germline, possibly due to a read error. V is TRBV27 and J is TRBJ2-3, with 9 bases that match TRBD2. CDR1 MNHEY and CDR2 SMNVEV come from the germline V gene (reference sequence). The CDR3 runs to 16 residues. The CDR3 protein is CASSSRSGRKTDTQYF. DNA for the CDR3: TGTGCCAGTAGTTCCCGTAGCGGGAGAAAGACAGATACGCAGTATTTT.

This chain uses TRBV13 with TRBJ2-7; D is unclear. CDR1 and CDR2 (germline): PRHDT, FYEKMQ (reference sequence). The CDR3 has 11 amino acids. Between the trimmed V and J ends, which lost 2 bases and 7 bases, there was a span of 6 bases. The CDR3 DNA is TGTGCCAGCAGCTTAATCGATGAGCAGTACTTC. It translates to CASSLIDEQYF. Full variable domain (rest looked up from reference TRBV13 and TRBJ2-7): AAGVIQSPRHLIKEKRETATLKCYPIPRHDTVYWYQQGPGQDPQFLISFYEKMQSDKGSIPDRFSAQQFSDYHSELNMSSLELGDSALYFCASSLIDEQYFGPGTRLTVT.

The chain has TRBV12-3 or TRBV12-4 and TRBJ1-6; D ambiguous. CDR3 length: 14 amino acids. V was cut by 5 bases and J by 9 bases, with 14 bases left in between. CDR3 DNA: TGTGCCAGCAGTGGTCCGGGATTTGGTTCACCCCTCCACTTT. This encodes CASSGPGFGSPLHF.